This T cell receptor (beta chain) derives from a study of siplizumab effects on memory and regulatory T cells. Study conclusions and caveats: Treatment with siplizumab left mappable alloreactive CD4+ clones averaging around 69% Treg-derived, compared with 25% to 30% in controls. In unstimulated cells, naive T cells appeared more diverse than memory T cells and seemed major alloresponse contributors.

This CDR3 contains 15 residues. J lost 0 bases, V lost 3 bases, and 3 bases had no gene match. Germline CDR1 and CDR2: SGHRS and YFSETQ. This clone was seen only a few times. Its antigen is not known. The repertoire was sequenced with immunoSEQ multiplex PCR; TCRdb's copy has only in-frame clones and lacks some. The sample includes tens of thousands of clones, roughly 96% of them seen just once. The chain combines TRBV5-1 with TRBJ1-1, with 9 bases that match TRBD1. Source material: naive CD8+ T cells sorted from blood. This clonotype was obtained from a human donor in good health. DNA for the CDR3: TGCGCCAGCAGCTATGGGACAGGGTTGAACACTGAAGCTTTCTTT. Encoded protein: CASSYGTGLNTEAFF.